The source of this T cell receptor (beta chain) is a study of shared clonotypes between healthy human individuals. Looking at the study overall: CD4 naive and memory got three plates each, CD8 naive two, CD8 memory one.

This clone has at least ten counts. The CDR3 extends over 15 amino acids. In germline, CDR1 is MRHNA, CDR2 SNTAGT. J gave up 2 bases and V 4 bases, and 3 bases lay outside the gene matches. Replicate PCRs run on sorted subsets employed about 220 ng DNA, some 33,000 T cell genomes. Authors' data handling: With immunoSEQ giving junction-only sequences and no quality scores, filtering differed. Profiling relied on immunoSEQ multiplex PCR, and the TCRdb table lists in-frame clones only, not all of them. The D gene and trimming were derived from the DNA, and the V and J assignments and clone size from that table. The table shows about 660,000 clones, with over 65% occurring only once.

V gene TRBV6-4 combines with J gene TRBJ2-3; 10 nucleotides match TRBD2. The TCR was taken from a woman in her twenties or thirties in good health. Sequencing used memory CD4+ T cells sorted from blood. Indicated subset: CD45RA-negative fraction. Here the CDR3 reads CASSAGTSDTDTQYF. CDR3 nucleotides: TGTGCCAGCAGTGCGGGGACTAGCGACACAGATACGCAGTATTTT.